The following is a T cell receptor (beta chain) sequence with its context. Its antigen is unidentified. The sample comes from a study of T cells in Graves' hyperthyroidism and ophthalmopathy. For Graves' hyperthyroidism to be stable, ophthalmopathy could not progress within 18 months. Study outcomes and limitations: Most thyroid clonotypes expanded above 0.001 were also detected in blood.

Trimming cost V 4 bases and J 0 bases, with 13 bases left between them. There are 16 residues in the CDR3. The germline V gene has CDR1 LGHNA and CDR2 YNFKEQ. Amplification of TCR beta CDR3 regions was performed using RNA transcripts as template. When the TCR CDR3 underwent first-round RT-PCR, the HTBI primer set was used. Via MiXCR, TCRdb re-called the multiplex PCR reads, giving one row per CDR3 protein. Of approximately 610,000 distinct CDR3 sequences in the sample, over 15% were seen once. Sequencing was carried out using blood. The clonotype was recovered from a woman under 30 with Graves' hyperthyroidism. The genes are TRBV4-2 and TRBJ1-3; D uncertain. In DNA form, the CDR3 reads TGTGCCAGCAGCCCCCCCCCGGGGAGCTCTGGAAACACCATATATTTT. Protein product: CASSPPPGSSGNTIYF.